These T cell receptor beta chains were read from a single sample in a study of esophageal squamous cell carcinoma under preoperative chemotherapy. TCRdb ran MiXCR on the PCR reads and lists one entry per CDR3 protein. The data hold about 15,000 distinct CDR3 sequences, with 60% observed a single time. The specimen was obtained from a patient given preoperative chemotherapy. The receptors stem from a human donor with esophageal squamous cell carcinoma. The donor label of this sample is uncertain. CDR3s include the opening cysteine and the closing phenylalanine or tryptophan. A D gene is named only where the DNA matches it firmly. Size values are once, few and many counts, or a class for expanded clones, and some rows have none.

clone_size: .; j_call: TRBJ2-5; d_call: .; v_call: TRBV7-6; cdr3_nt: TGTGCCAGCAGCTTAGTAGAGTCGGAGACCCAGTACTTC; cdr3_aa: CASSLVESETQYF
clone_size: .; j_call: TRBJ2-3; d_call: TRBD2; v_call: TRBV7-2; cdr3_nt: TGTGCGGGGAGCGGGGTTGCGGGAGCAGAGACGCAGTATTTC; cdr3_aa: CAGSGVAGAETQYF
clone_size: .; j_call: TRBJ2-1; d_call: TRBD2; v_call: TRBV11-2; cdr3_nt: TGTGCCAGCAGCTTAGAAGCGGGATTCAACAATGAGCAGTTCTTC; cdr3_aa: CASSLEAGFNNEQFF
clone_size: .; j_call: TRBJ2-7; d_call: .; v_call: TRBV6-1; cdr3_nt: TGTGCGGGCCCTGGGGCTATGGACACAGATACGCAGTACTTC; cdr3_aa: CAGPGAMDTDTQYF
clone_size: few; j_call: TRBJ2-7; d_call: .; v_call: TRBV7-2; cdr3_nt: TGTGCCAGCAGCGTCCATCAGGCATACGAGCAGTACTTC; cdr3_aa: CASSVHQAYEQYF
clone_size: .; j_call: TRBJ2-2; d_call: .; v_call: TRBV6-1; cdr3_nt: TGTGCCGGCAGTGTGGTTGTTGGCACCGGGAAGCTGTATTTT; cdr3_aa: CAGSVVVGTGKLYF
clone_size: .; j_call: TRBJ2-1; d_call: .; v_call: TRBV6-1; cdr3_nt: TGTGCCAGCGGGGGGCTAGGGGGGAGTGGCCCAGAGACGCAGTATTTC; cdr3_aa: CASGGLGGSGPETQYF
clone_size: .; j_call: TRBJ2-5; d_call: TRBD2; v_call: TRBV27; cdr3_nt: TGTGCCAGCAGCATTAGCGGGAGGGCCTGGGAGACCCAGTACTTC; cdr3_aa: CASSISGRAWETQYF
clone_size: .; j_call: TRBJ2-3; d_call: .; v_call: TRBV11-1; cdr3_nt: TGTGCCGGGATCGGAGAAGGGAAAACAGAGACCCAGTATTTT; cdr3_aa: CAGIGEGKTETQYF
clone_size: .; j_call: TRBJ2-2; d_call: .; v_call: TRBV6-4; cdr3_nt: TGTGCCCTGGGTGTCCAGGGTGAGAGCACCGATACGCTGTTTTTT; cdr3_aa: CALGVQGESTDTLFF
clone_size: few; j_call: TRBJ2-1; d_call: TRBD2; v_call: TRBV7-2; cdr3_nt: TGTGCCAGCAGCTTTCCTAGCGGGAGCTCCTACAATGAGCAGTTCTTC; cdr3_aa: CASSFPSGSSYNEQFF
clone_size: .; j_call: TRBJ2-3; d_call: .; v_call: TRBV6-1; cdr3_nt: TGTGCCAGCGGGGGCAACGGGGGCGGCGACGCAGATACCCAGTACTTT; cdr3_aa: CASGGNGGGDADTQYF
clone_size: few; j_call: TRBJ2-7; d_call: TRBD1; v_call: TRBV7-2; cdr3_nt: TGTGCCAGCAGCACCCGACAGGGGGCCTACGAGCAGTACTTC; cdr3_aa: CASSTRQGAYEQYF
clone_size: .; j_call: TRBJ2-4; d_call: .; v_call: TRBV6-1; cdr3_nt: TGTGCCAGGGGGGTGTGTGGCAAAGATATGCAGTACTTC; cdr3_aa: CARGVCGKDMQYF
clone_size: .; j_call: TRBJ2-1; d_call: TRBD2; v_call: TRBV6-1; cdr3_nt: TGTGCCAGCAGTAAGAGCGGGAGCTCCTACAATGAGCAGTTCTTC; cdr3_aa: CASSKSGSSYNEQFF
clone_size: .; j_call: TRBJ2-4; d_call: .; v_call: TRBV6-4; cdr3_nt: TGTGCCAGCAGTGACACGGGGCTCCGGGGCACAGATACTCAGTACTTC; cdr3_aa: CASSDTGLRGTDTQYF
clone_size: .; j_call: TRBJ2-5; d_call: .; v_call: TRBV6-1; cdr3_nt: TGTGCCAGCAGCACAGATAGGGCAGAGACCCAGTACTTC; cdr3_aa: CASSTDRAETQYF
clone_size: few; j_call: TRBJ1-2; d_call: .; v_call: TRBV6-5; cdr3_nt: TGTGCCAGCAGTTACTTGACAGCCACTAACTATGGCTACACCTTC; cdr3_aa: CASSYLTATNYGYTF
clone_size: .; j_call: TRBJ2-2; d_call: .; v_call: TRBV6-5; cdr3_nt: TGTGCCAGCAGTTGGAATTGGGGGGTCACCGGGGAGCTGTTTTTT; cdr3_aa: CASSWNWGVTGELFF
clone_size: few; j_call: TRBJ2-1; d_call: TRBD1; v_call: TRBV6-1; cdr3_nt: TGTGCCAGCATGGAACGGACAGGGCTCCTTGAGCAGTTCTTC; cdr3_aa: CASMERTGLLEQFF
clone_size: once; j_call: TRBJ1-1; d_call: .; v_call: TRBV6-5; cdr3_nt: TGTGCCAGCACTTTAAGGATAACTGAAGCTTTCTTT; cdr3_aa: CASTLRITEAFF
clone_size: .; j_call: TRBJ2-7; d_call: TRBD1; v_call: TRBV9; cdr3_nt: TGTGCCAGCAGCACCGGGACAGAGGTTAGCGAGCAGTACTTC; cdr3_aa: CASSTGTEVSEQYF
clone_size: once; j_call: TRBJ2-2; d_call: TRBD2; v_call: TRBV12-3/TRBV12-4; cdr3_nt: TGTGCCAGCAGGATGACTAGCGGTAGCACCGGGGAGCTGTTTTTT; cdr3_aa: CASRMTSGSTGELFF
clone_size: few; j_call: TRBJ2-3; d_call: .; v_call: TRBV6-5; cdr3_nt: TGTGCCAGCAGTTCTCAAGCAGATACGCAGTATTTT; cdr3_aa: CASSSQADTQYF
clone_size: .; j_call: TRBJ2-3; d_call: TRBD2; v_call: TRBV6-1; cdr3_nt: TGTGCCAGCGGGGGCAACGGGGGGGGCGAGCCAGAGACCCAGTATTTC; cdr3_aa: CASGGNGGGEPETQYF
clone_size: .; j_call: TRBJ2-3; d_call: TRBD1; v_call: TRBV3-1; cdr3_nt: TGTGCCAGCAGCCAGACAGGGATGGGCACAGATACGCAGTATTTT; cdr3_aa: CASSQTGMGTDTQYF
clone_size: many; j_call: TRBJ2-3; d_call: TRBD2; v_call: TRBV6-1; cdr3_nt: TGTGCCAGCGCGGGCGGGGGGGACAAAGATACGCAGTATTTT; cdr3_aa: CASAGGGDKDTQYF
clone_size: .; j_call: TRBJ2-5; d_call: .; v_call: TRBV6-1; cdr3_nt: TGTGCCAGCAGTGAATTGGGCCGGGGGCAAGGGATCCAGTACTTC; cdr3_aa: CASSELGRGQGIQYF
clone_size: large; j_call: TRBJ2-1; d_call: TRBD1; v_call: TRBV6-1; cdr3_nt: TGTGCCAGCAGACCGGGACAGAGTGCCAATGAGCAGTTCTTC; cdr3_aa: CASRPGQSANEQFF
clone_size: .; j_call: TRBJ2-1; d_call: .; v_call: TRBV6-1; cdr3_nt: TGTGCCAGCCAGACGGTTAACAATGAGCAGTTCTTC; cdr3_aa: CASQTVNNEQFF
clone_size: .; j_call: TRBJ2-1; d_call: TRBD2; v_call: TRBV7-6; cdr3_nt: TGTGCCAGCAGCTTAGAGGGACTAGCTAATGAGCAGTTCTTC; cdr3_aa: CASSLEGLANEQFF
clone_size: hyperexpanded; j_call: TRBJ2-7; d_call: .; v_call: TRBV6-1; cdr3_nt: TGTGCCAGCAGTGAGACACCCGCCTACGAGCAGTACTTC; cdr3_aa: CASSETPAYEQYF
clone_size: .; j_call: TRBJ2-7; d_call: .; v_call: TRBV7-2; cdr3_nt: TGTGCCAGCAGCCCTAAATCGGGACTGTCTATTAGGGAGCAGTACTTC; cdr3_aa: CASSPKSGLSIREQYF
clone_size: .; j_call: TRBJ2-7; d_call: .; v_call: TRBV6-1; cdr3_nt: TGTGCCAGCACCCCGGCAGGATACTTGGGCGAGCAGTACTTC; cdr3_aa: CASTPAGYLGEQYF
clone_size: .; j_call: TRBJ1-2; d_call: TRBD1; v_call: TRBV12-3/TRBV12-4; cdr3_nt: TGTGCCAGCAGTCCTCCGGGACAGGCGACCTATGGCTACACCTTC; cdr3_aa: CASSPPGQATYGYTF
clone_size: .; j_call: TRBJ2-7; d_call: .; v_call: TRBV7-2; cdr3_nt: TGTGCCAGCAGCGCCAGGGGGCGGGGGGCCAAAAGTACGCAGTACTTC; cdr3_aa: CASSARGRGAKSTQYF
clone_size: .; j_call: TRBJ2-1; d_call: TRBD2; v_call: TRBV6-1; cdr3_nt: TGTGCCAGCAGTGAAGCGACTAGCGGGGACTACGAGCAGTTCTTC; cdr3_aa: CASSEATSGDYEQFF
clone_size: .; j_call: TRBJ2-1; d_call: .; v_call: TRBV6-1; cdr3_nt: TGTGCCAGCAGTGAACCAGGGGTTGAGCAGTTCTTC; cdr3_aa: CASSEPGVEQFF
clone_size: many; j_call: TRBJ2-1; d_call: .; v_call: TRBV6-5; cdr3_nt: TGTGCCAGCAGACAAGACAGCTACAATGAGCAGTTCTTC; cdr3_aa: CASRQDSYNEQFF
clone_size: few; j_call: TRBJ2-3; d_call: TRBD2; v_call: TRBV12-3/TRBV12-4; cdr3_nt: TGTGCCAGCAGTTACCCCGCCACACTAGCGGGAGTTGTAAATACGCAGTATTTT; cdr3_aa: CASSYPATLAGVVNTQYF
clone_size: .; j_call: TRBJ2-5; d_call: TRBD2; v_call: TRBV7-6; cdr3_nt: TGTGCCAGCAGCCAAGGGACTAGCGGAGGCAATGAGCAGTACTTC; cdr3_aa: CASSQGTSGGNEQYF
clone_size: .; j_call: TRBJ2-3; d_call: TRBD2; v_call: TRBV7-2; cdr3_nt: TGTGCCGGGGGGTTCGGGGGGGGTGGCACAGAGACGCAGTATTTT; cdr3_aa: CAGGFGGGGTETQYF
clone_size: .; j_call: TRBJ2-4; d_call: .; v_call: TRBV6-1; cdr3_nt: TGTGCCAGCGGATCCGGACGGGAAGAGGACATTCAGTACTTC; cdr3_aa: CASGSGREEDIQYF
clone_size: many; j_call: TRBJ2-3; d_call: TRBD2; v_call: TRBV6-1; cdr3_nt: TGTGGCGGCGCGGGGGGGGGGGCCAAAGATACTCAGTATTTC; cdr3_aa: CGGAGGGAKDTQYF